This TCR beta chain was recovered during a study of blood T cell repertoires in COVID-19. Across the study: COVID-19 samples collected from the United States, Italy and Spain covered acute and convalescent phases. PBMCs, B-cell-depleted T cells, or T cells were the source of the cDNA or gDNA that made up the material.

The CDR3 length is 11 residues. The V and J ends lost 2 bases and 7 bases respectively, with 5 bases between them. The germline CDR1 and CDR2 sequences are MNHEY and SMNVEV (reference sequence). The assay was immunoSEQ multiplex PCR, and TCRdb's table has in-frame clones only and misses some. This table holds about 270,000 clones, 81% found once. V is TRBV27 and J is TRBJ1-1, with D perhaps matching TRBD1 (5 bases). The sequenced sample was peripheral blood. The receptor was derived from a woman aged 60-70 years with active or convalescent COVID-19. In nucleotides, the CDR3 is TGTGCCAGCAGTTTAAGGGGTGAAGCTTTCTTT. It yields the protein CASSLRGEAFF.